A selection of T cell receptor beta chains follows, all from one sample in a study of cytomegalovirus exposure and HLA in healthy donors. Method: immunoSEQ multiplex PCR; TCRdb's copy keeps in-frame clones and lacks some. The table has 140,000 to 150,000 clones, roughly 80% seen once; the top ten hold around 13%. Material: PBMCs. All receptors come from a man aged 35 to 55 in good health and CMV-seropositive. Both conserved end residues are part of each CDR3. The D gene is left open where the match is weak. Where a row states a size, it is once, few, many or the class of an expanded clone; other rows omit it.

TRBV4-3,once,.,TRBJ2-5,CASSQDHRETQYF,TGCGCCAGCAGCCAAGATCACAGGGAGACCCAGTACTTC
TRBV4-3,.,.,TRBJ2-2,CASSLLRMSGNTGELFF,TGCGCCAGCAGCCTCCTCCGGATGAGCGGTAACACCGGGGAGCTGTTTTTT
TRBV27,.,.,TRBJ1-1,CASHAGSGVNTEAFF,TGTGCCAGCCATGCGGGGTCTGGTGTGAACACTGAAGCTTTCTTT
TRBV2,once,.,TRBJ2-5,CAAAGAEETQYF,TGTGCCGCAGCGGGCGCCGAAGAGACCCAGTACTTC
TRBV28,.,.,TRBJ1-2,CASSLPPPVGYTF,TGTGCCAGCAGTCTACCGCCTCCGGTCGGCTACACCTTC
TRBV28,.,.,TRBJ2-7,CASSSIVAVSYEQYF,TGTGCCAGCAGTTCCATCGTAGCGGTCTCCTACGAGCAGTACTTC
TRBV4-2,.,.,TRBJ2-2,CASSQETRSGELFF,TGTGCCAGCAGCCAGGAGACTAGATCCGGGGAGCTGTTTTTT
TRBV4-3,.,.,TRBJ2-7,CASSQVLGVLYEQYF,TGCGCCAGCAGCCAAGTCCTCGGGGTACTTTACGAGCAGTACTTC
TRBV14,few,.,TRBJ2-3,CASSQVRTQYF,TGTGCCAGCAGCCAAGTGCGGACGCAGTATTTT
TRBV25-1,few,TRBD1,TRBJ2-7,CASQKAGGTDEQYF,TGTGCCAGTCAGAAGGCAGGGGGAACGGACGAGCAGTACTTC
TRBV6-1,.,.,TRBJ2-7,CASSAQANAYEQYF,TGTGCCAGCAGTGCCCAGGCCAACGCCTACGAGCAGTACTTC
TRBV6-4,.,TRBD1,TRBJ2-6,CASSDSRKLKRGPDRPGANGLTF,TGTGCCAGCAGTGACTCGAGGAAGTTAAAAAGGGGGCCCGACCGTCCTGGGGCCAACGGCCTGACTTTC
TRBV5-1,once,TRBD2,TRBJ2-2,CASSAGLAGVDTGELFF,TGCGCCAGCAGCGCGGGACTAGCGGGAGTCGACACCGGGGAGCTGTTTTTT
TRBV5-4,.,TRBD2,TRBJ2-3,CASSSLAGSGDTQYF,TGTGCCAGCAGCTCCCTAGCGGGATCTGGAGATACGCAGTATTTT
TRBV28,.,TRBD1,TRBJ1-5,CASSPRTGTYQPQHF,TGTGCCAGCAGCCCTCGGACAGGGACTTATCAGCCCCAGCATTTT
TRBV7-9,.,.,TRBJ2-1,CASFPAGAGEQFF,TGTGCCAGCTTCCCAGCCGGTGCGGGGGAGCAGTTCTTC
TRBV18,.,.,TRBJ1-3,CASSPEGSGNTIYF,TGTGCCAGCTCACCTGAGGGATCTGGAAACACCATATATTTT
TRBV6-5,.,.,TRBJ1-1,CASSFTGSTEAFF,TGTGCCAGCAGTTTCACAGGGAGCACTGAAGCTTTCTTT
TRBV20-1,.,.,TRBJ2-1,CSARDTPEQFF,TGCAGTGCTAGGGACACCCCGGAGCAGTTCTTC
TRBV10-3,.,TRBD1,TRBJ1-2,CASFAPATGINYGYTF,TGTGCCAGCTTTGCTCCGGCGACAGGGATTAACTATGGCTACACCTTC
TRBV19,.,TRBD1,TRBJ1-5,CASKDRGVDQPQHF,TGTGCCAGTAAGGACAGGGGAGTAGATCAGCCCCAGCATTTT
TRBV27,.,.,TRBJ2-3,CASSSPRARTDTQYF,TGTGCCAGCAGTTCCCCGAGGGCCCGCACAGATACGCAGTATTTT
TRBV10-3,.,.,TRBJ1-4,CAAGGEKLFF,TGTGCCGCCGGGGGGGAAAAACTGTTTTTT
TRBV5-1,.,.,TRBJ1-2,CASSPKWAILNYGYTF,TGCGCCAGCAGCCCCAAGTGGGCAATACTCAACTATGGCTACACCTTC
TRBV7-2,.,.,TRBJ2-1,CASSSTKSYNEQFF,TGTGCCAGCAGCTCCACTAAATCCTACAATGAGCAGTTCTTC
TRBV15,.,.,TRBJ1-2,CATSREGGGAGYTF,TGTGCCACCAGCAGAGAAGGGGGGGGAGCAGGCTACACCTTC
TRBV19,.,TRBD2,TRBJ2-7,CASSIAGGTHYEQYF,TGTGCCAGTAGTATAGCGGGAGGCACCCATTACGAGCAGTACTTC